This T cell receptor beta chain was captured in a study of identical twins. Findings and limits, study-wide: Zero-insertion analyses could be partly confounded by invariant MAIT and iNKT cells. Out-of-frame alpha sequences shared between twins exhibited an excess of low generation probability.

TCRdb re-called the 5' RACE reads with MiXCR, one entry per CDR3 protein. Among around 1.7 million distinct CDR3 sequences listed, around 29% were seen once. V was pared by 0 bases and J by 4 bases, with 19 bases between. Germline CDR1 and CDR2: SGDLS and YYNGEE. The CDR3 is 17 residues long. This clonotype was detected a few times. Its specificity is not known. This chain connects TRBV9 to TRBJ1-2; D is unresolved. The TCR originated in a newborn girl in good health. Specimen: cord blood. CDR3 DNA sequence: TGTGCCAGCAGCGTAGATTGGTCGGGCACGTATGGCTATGGCTACACCTTC. Translation: CASSVDWSGTYGYGYTF.